The 5 T cell receptor beta chains given below trace back to one sample, sequenced in a study of blood T cell repertoires in COVID-19. Repertoires were generated with immunoSEQ multiplex PCR, while TCRdb's copy carries only in-frame clones and drops some. This sample has roughly 230,000 clones, with 83% found just once. Sequencing was done on a sample of peripheral blood. These receptors were taken from a human donor in a cohort sampled during active COVID-19.

The chain combines TRBV9 with TRBJ1-6, with unresolved D. Germline loops: CDR1 SGDLS, CDR2 YYNGEE. The CDR3 is 15 residues long. V gave up 2 bases and J gave up 7 bases, with 13 bases separating them. The CDR3 DNA reads TGTGCCAGCAGCGTCCGAGGAGATCGCAATTCACCCCTCCACTTT. Translated: CASSVRGDRNSPLHF.

This clone came up many times. The chain is built from TRBV28 and TRBJ1-5; the D is unclear. The V end lost 5 bases, the J end lost 2 bases, and 10 bases lay between the germline ends. The CDR3 has 14 residues. Germline V lookup: CDR1 MDHEN, CDR2 SYDVKM. This CDR3 reads CASSIHQGNQPQHF. In DNA, the CDR3 is TGTGCCAGCAGTATCCACCAGGGCAATCAGCCCCAGCATTTT.

There are many counts of this clone. This chain connects TRBV6-4 to TRBJ2-2, with D perhaps TRBD2 (6 bases). Per the germline V gene, CDR1 is MRHNA and CDR2 is SNTAGT. The CDR3 is 14 residues long. Trimming shortened V by 6 bases and J by 3 bases, and 11 bases separated the two germline ends. The CDR3 DNA sequence: TGTGCCAGCAGATGGAGGGCGGACACCGGGGAGCTGTTTTTT. This sequence encodes CASRWRADTGELFF.

J is TRBJ1-1 and V is TRBV28; D is possibly TRBD1 (6 bases). The CDR3 is made up of 15 amino acids. V lost 6 bases and J lost 5, with 19 bases in between. Per the germline V gene, CDR1 is MDHEN and CDR2 is SYDVKM. Written as DNA, the CDR3 is TGTGCCAGCAGCTCCTGGGGAGGGGGGTCGACTGAAGCTTTCTTT. Its protein product is CASSSWGGGSTEAFF.

This clone was seen many times. This chain connects TRBV10-2 to TRBJ1-3; D unclear. This CDR3 spans 14 amino acids. The V end lost 0 bases, the J end lost 4 bases, and 7 bases lay between the germline ends. Germline CDR1 WSHSY, CDR2 SAAADI. The CDR3 spells CASSESGRGNTIYF. The CDR3 nucleotides are TGCGCCAGCAGTGAGTCAGGGAGAGGAAACACCATATATTTT.